This TCR beta chain was sequenced for a study of OX40 agonist ivuxolimab in advanced cancers. Turning to the study itself: Patients were dosed intravenously with ivuxolimab at 0.01 to 10 mg/kg every 2 weeks. Overall study findings and caveats: The study found among the lowest clonal expansion in partial responders at 0.1-3.0 mg/kg. On average, a greater number of expanded clones characterised CD8+ T cells relative to CD4+.

Sequencing used immunoSEQ multiplex PCR; TCRdb keeps in-frame clones, though not all of them. The sample has some 60,000 clones, over 80% seen once; the top ten hold 4% to 5.5%. A word on this clone: Its specificity is not known.

Germline V gene sequence: CDR1 SGHDN, CDR2 FVKESK. This CDR3 region has 14 residues. The trim removed 7 bases at V and 6 bases at J, leaving 6 bases unmatched. J is TRBJ2-2 and V is TRBV14; TRBD1 agrees at 9 bases. This specimen was CD4+ or CD8+ T cells sorted from blood, taken in a trial of the OX40 agonist ivuxolimab. This TCR derives from an adult with an advanced solid tumor such as melanoma, head and neck, liver or kidney cancer. The CDR3 loop reads CASKDRGKSGELFF. DNA for the CDR3: TGTGCCAGCAAGGACAGGGGAAAGTCCGGGGAGCTGTTTTTT.